Following are 15 T cell receptor beta chains from one sample sequenced in a study of T-cell reconstitution after alpha-beta-depleted transplantation in children. As it was prepared, the TCRbeta library received unique molecular identifiers. TCRdb fed the PCR reads into MiXCR, producing one record per CDR3 protein. This repertoire shows approximately 500,000 distinct CDR3 sequences, about 10% found once; its top ten account for approximately 2%. Sequences were derived from PBMCs, sampled before TCRalphabeta/CD19-depleted stem cell transplant. The receptors come from a child aged 2-15 years with inherited bone marrow failure, due to receive a stem cell transplant.

This clonotype was observed at least ten times. The chain combines TRBV7-2 with TRBJ2-1; TRBD2 matches at 11 bases. CDR1 is SGHTA and CDR2 is FQGNSA in the germline V gene. This CDR3 has 15 amino acids. V was pared by 0 bases and J by 6 bases, with 1 base of the junction left unmatched. In DNA, the CDR3 is TGTGCCAGCAGCTTAGCTAGCGGGAGGGCCAATGAGCAGTTCTTC. This sequence encodes CASSLASGRANEQFF.

This clonotype was recorded a few times. The chain carries TRBV20-1 and TRBJ2-7; TRBD2 agrees at 13 bases. The CDR3 runs to 18 residues. Per germline, CDR1 DFQATT and CDR2 SNEGSKA (reference sequence). The V segment lost 5 bases and the J segment 0 bases; nucleotides outside the gene matches: 13. CDR3 nucleotides: TGCAGTGCTCGGAGGGGGTCGGGACTAGCGGGGATCTCCTACGAGCAGTACTTC. Its protein is CSARRGSGLAGISYEQYF.

This clonotype was seen at least ten times. The chain carries TRBV20-1 and TRBJ2-7; D is perhaps TRBD2 (6 bases). This CDR3 contains 15 residues. Per the germline V gene, CDR1 is DFQATT and CDR2 is SNEGSKA (reference sequence). V was clipped by 0 bases and J by 3 bases, with 15 bases between them. CDR3 nucleotides: TGCAGTGCTAGAGAAGCGACTAGTAAGCTCTACGAGCAGTACTTC. Translating it yields CSAREATSKLYEQYF.

This clonotype was seen many times. The rearrangement links TRBV4-2 to TRBJ2-3, with D unresolved. The ends were cut back, 1 base at V and 0 bases at J, with 8 bases in the middle. Germline CDR1 reads LGHNA; CDR2 reads YNFKEQ. This CDR3 spans 15 amino acids. The CDR3 loop reads CASSQGEPSTDTQYF. CDR3 nucleotide sequence: TGTGCCAGCAGCCAAGGGGAACCGAGCACAGATACGCAGTATTTT.

This clonotype was picked up a small number of times. The chain carries TRBV30 and TRBJ2-5; TRBD1 aligns across 7 bases. Germline CDR1 and CDR2: GTSNPN and SVGIG (reference sequence). Trimming at V came to 5 bases and at J to 2 bases, leaving 2 bases not matched to a gene. The CDR3 sequence is 12 residues long. CDR3 nucleotides: TGTGCCTGGCGCAGGGGGCAAGAGACCCAGTACTTC. This translates into CAWRRGQETQYF.

This clonotype has more than one count but fewer than ten. The rearrangement joins TRBV20-1 to TRBJ2-5; D gene ambiguous. The germline V and J ends were trimmed by 3 bases and 7 bases, with 21 bases remaining between them. Germline V gene data show CDR1 as DFQATT and CDR2 as SNEGSKA (reference sequence). CDR3 length: 15 residues. The chain's CDR3 is CSASGSNGPWGTQYF. The CDR3, as DNA: TGCAGTGCTAGTGGTAGTAACGGACCGTGGGGGACCCAGTACTTC.

On this clonotype itself: An end of the junction does not agree with germline; a read error may underlie this. The genes are TRBV20-1 and TRBJ1-1, with 8 bases matching TRBD1. Germline CDR1 is DFQATT and CDR2 is SNEGSKA (reference sequence). The CDR3 contains 17 residues. DNA for the CDR3: TGCTGTGCTAGAGAGCAGGGGGCGCGGGGAATGAACACTGAAGCTTTCTTT. The encoded protein is CCAREQGARGMNTEAFF.

This clonotype was recorded many times. The rearrangement joins TRBV19 to TRBJ1-1; D not resolved. The germline V gene encodes CDR1 LNHDA and CDR2 SQIVND (reference sequence). The CDR3 runs to 13 residues. V was trimmed by 3 bases and J by 7 bases, leaving 12 bases between them. The CDR3 loop is CASSIFPEYEAFF. In DNA form, the CDR3 reads TGTGCCAGTAGTATTTTCCCCGAATATGAAGCTTTCTTT. The full variable domain, with the rest looked up from reference TRBV19 and TRBJ1-1, is DGGITQSPKYLFRKEGQNVTLSCEQNLNHDAMYWYRQDPGQGLRLIYYSQIVNDFQKGDIAEGYSVSREKKESFPLTVTSAQKNPTAFYLCASSIFPEYEAFFGQGTRLTVV.

This clonotype has at least ten counts. This chain links TRBV6-6 with TRBJ1-1; unclear D gene. CDR1 and CDR2 from the germline V gene are MNHNY and SVGAGI (reference sequence). There are 13 residues in the CDR3. Between the trimmed V and J ends, which lost 0 bases and 7 bases, there was a span of 9 bases. The CDR3 sequence is CASSYSTRIEAFF. The CDR3 bases are TGTGCCAGCAGTTACTCGACCAGGATTGAAGCTTTCTTT.

A remark on this clonotype: This clone may be a read error of a much larger clone one base away. The chain is built from TRBV23-1 and TRBJ2-3, with TRBD1 identical over 9 bases. TRBV23-1 is placed among ORFs of uncertain function. J was trimmed by 3 bases and V by 2 bases; bases with no gene match: 9. The length of the CDR3 is 17 residues. CDR3 in amino acids: CASSQPYRGRATDTQYF. For the CDR3, the DNA is TGCGCCAGCAGTCAACCCTACAGGGGGCGGGCAACAGATACGCAGTATTTT.

This clonotype was found once. This chain joins TRBV21-1 and TRBJ2-1. TRBV21-1 is listed as a pseudogene. This CDR3 contains 16 residues. DNA for the CDR3: TGTGCCAGCAGCAAACCCCACCGGGACTCGTACAATGAGCAGTTCTTC. Translating gives CASSKPHRDSYNEQFF.

This chain links TRBV28 with TRBJ2-5; D is possibly TRBD2 (6 bases). The CDR3 loop spans 14 amino acids. The ends were cut back, 6 bases at V and 2 bases at J, with 13 bases in the middle. Germline CDR1 reads MDHEN; CDR2 reads SYDVKM. The DNA of the CDR3 is TGTGCCAGCAGGACCCCGGGGGAACAAGAGACCCAGTACTTC. Amino acid sequence: CASRTPGEQETQYF.

This clonotype was seen a few times. The rearrangement uses TRBV7-8 and TRBJ2-7; the D is unclear. Deletions cut 1 base from V and 0 bases from J, with 7 bases between. Germline V lookup: CDR1 SGHVS, CDR2 FQNEAQ. There are 14 residues in the CDR3. CDR3 sequence: CASSLEIHSYEQYF. In DNA, the CDR3 is TGTGCCAGCAGCTTAGAGATACACTCCTACGAGCAGTACTTC.

This clonotype was observed at least ten times. The chain is built from TRBV29-1 and TRBJ2-3; the D is unclear. Deletions cut 6 bases from V and 6 bases from J, with 13 bases between. Germline V lookup: CDR1 SQVTM, CDR2 ANQGSEA. This CDR3 is built from 12 residues. The CDR3 region has the DNA TGCAGCGTGGAAAAAGCGCCCGATACGCAGTATTTT. The encoded protein is CSVEKAPDTQYF.

This clonotype showed up many times. CDR3 protein: CASNEVNGNTIYF. CDR3 nucleotides: TGTGCCAGCAATGAGGTCAATGGAAACACCATATATTTT. The chain is built from TRBV6-6 and TRBJ1-3; D is undetermined. This CDR3 comprises 13 residues. The germline gives CDR1 MNHNY, CDR2 SVGAGI (reference sequence). V lost 7 bases to trimming and J lost 3 bases, with 10 bases between them.